A single sample gave rise to the 5 T cell receptor beta chains below, sequenced in a study of shared clonotypes between healthy human individuals. Here immunoSEQ multiplex PCR was the method, and the copy in TCRdb shows in-frame clones only, minus some. The sample lists more than 2 million clones, 95% occurring once. The sample consisted of naive CD4+ T cells sorted from blood. As for subset: CD45RA+ positively selected. The receptor set was obtained from a man in his late teens or twenties in good health.

The genes are TRBV7-8 and TRBJ1-1; D is uncertain. With 4 bases removed from V and 3 bases from J, the gap between germline ends came to 12 bases. Germline-derived CDR1 and CDR2 are SGHVS and FQNEAQ. This CDR3 is built from 14 residues. CDR3 bases: TGTGCCAGCAGCTCCTTCTCTGGGGACACTGAAGCTTTCTTT. This codes for CASSSFSGDTEAFF.

J is TRBJ2-1 and V is TRBV5-1, with TRBD2 matching over 7 bases. The CDR3 has 13 amino acids. The V gene's germline CDR1 is SGHRS and CDR2 YFSETQ. Unmatched junction bases numbered 7, after V lost 7 bases and J lost 6 bases. The chain's CDR3 is CASRGDLGNEQFF. Here the CDR3 DNA reads TGCGCCAGCCGGGGGGATTTAGGCAATGAGCAGTTCTTC.

This chain uses TRBV7-8 with TRBJ2-1; 10 bases match TRBD1. The V gene's germline CDR1 is SGHVS and CDR2 FQNEAQ. The V and J ends lost 1 base and 5 bases, in that order; junction bases with no gene match: 2. The CDR3 consists of 15 residues. The DNA of the CDR3 is TGTGCCAGCAGCTTAGGGACAGGGGGACACAATGAGCAGTTCTTC. Translated: CASSLGTGGHNEQFF.

The gene calls are TRBV10-3 and TRBJ1-4, with TRBD1 matching 7 bases. The length of the CDR3 is 15 residues. Germline CDR1 reads ENHRY; CDR2 reads SYGVKD. J was trimmed by 8 bases and V by 0 bases; bases with no gene match: 6. CDR3 bases: TGTGCCATCAGTGAGTCCCCAGGGGGAGAAGAAAAACTGTTTTTT. This gives the protein CAISESPGGEEKLFF.

Of note for this clone: Being one base from a much bigger clone, this may be a read error. This sequence joins TRBV10-3 and TRBJ1-1; perhaps TRBD1 as D (6 bases). Looked up from germline, CDR1 is ENHRY and CDR2 is SYGVKD. The CDR3 consists of 15 residues. The chain's CDR3 is CAISVYRDRNIEAFF. The CDR3 nucleotides read TGTGCCATCAGTGTCTACAGGGATCGGAACATTGAAGCTTTCTTT.